A single sample gave rise to the 14 T cell receptor beta chains below, sequenced in a study of regulatory T cells in long-lasting Graves disease. As for time point: persistent/refractory GD, antithyroid drugs over 5 years with positive TRAb. The TCR library was made from RNA extracted from PBMCs. TCR beta libraries were built with iRepertoire HTBI primers and Arm-PCR of CDR3 regions. TCRdb called the multiplex PCR reads again in MiXCR, with one record for every CDR3 protein. The table includes around 500,000 distinct CDR3 sequences, less than 25% detected once. Sequencing was performed on peripheral blood mononuclear cells (PBMCs), taken when the disease was refractory, from a patient treated with antithyroid drugs. The receptors originated from a female donor with Graves disease.

As for this clonotype: Mismatch with germline at one junction end may stem from a read error. This chain uses TRBV29-1 with TRBJ2-5; no clear D. CDR1 is SQVTM, CDR2 ANQGSEA, per germline. The CDR3 length is 12 residues. The CDR3 spells CSHGRGQETQYF. The CDR3 DNA reads TGTAGCCACGGCCGCGGCCAAGAGACCCAGTACTTC.

This clonotype was counted many times. The rearrangement links TRBV9 to TRBJ2-5, with 10 positions matching TRBD2. This CDR3 has 16 amino acids. With 4 bases clipped from V and 4 bases from J, the junction kept 10 bases outside the gene matches. Germline CDR1 reads SGDLS; CDR2 reads YYNGEE. The CDR3 reads CASSLEAGGRLETQYF. In DNA, the CDR3 is TGTGCCAGCAGCCTAGAAGCGGGAGGGCGTCTAGAGACCCAGTACTTC.

There are many counts of this clonotype. The chain carries TRBV6-2 or TRBV6-3 and TRBJ1-5, with D possibly matching TRBD1 (5 bases). Germline V gives CDR1 MNHEY, CDR2 SVGEGT. The germline V and J ends were trimmed by 10 bases and 4 bases, with 14 bases remaining between them. This CDR3 has 13 amino acids. The CDR3 spells CATQTRGNQPQHF. DNA of the CDR3: TGTGCCACCCAGACCCGGGGGAATCAGCCCCAGCATTTT.

In its sample, this clonotype was seen many times. The chain couples TRBV20-1 to TRBJ1-5; D is perhaps TRBD1 (5 bases). V lost 6 bases and J 3 bases, leaving 18 bases between the germline ends. Germline CDR1 and CDR2: DFQATT and SNEGSKA (reference sequence). The CDR3 extends over 15 amino acids. This CDR3 is CSAPLLGVANQPQHF. The CDR3 nucleotides are TGCAGTGCCCCCCTACTAGGGGTCGCCAATCAGCCCCAGCATTTT.

Only a few counts were recorded for this clonotype. J is TRBJ2-7 and V is TRBV20-1; TRBD2 aligns across 11 bases. This CDR3 is built from 17 residues. V was clipped by 0 bases and J by 1 base; unmatched bases: 8. The germline V gene has CDR1 DFQATT and CDR2 SNEGSKA (reference sequence). The CDR3 nucleotides read TGCAGTGCTAGAGATGTTTCCGGACTAGCGGGTTCCTACGAGCAGTACTTC. The encoded protein is CSARDVSGLAGSYEQYF.

This clonotype has only a few counts. The rearrangement joins TRBV6-1 to TRBJ2-6; D unresolved. Germline CDR1 MNHNS, CDR2 SASEGT. The V gene lost 10 bases and the J gene lost 6 bases, with 7 bases spanning the gap. This CDR3 is 11 amino acids long. CDR3 protein: CATILANVLTF. The CDR3 nucleotides read TGTGCCACCATTTTGGCCAACGTCCTGACTTTC.

This clonotype was counted only a few times. The chain joins TRBV29-1 to TRBJ2-4; D might be TRBD1 (6 bases). This CDR3 spans 13 amino acids. V was trimmed by 5 bases and J by 1 base, leaving 9 bases between them. Germline V lookup: CDR1 SQVTM, CDR2 ANQGSEA. The CDR3 loop reads CSVYGQAKNIQYF. CDR3 in DNA: TGCAGCGTTTATGGACAGGCCAAAAACATTCAGTACTTC.

This clonotype was counted at least ten times. V is TRBV28 and J is TRBJ2-7, with TRBD1 matching 10 bases. The length of the CDR3 is 16 residues. J gave up 5 bases and V 7 bases, and 14 bases lay outside the gene matches. Germline lookup yields CDR1 MDHEN and CDR2 SYDVKM. CDR3 protein: CASTTQTGGAWDEQYF. In nucleotides, the CDR3 is TGTGCCAGCACGACTCAGACAGGGGGCGCGTGGGACGAGCAGTACTTC.

Only a few counts were recorded for this clonotype. The gene calls are TRBV20-1 and TRBJ2-7; 9 bases agree with TRBD1. The CDR3 is 14 residues long. V shed 6 bases and J 5 bases; nucleotides not matched to a gene: 11. Germline values: CDR1 DFQATT, CDR2 SNEGSKA (reference sequence). The CDR3 here is CSAHPATGGNEQYF. In DNA, the CDR3 is TGCAGTGCACACCCGGCCACAGGGGGCAACGAGCAGTACTTC.

J is TRBJ1-3 and V is TRBV5-1, with a tentative D call TRBD1 (5 bases). The CDR3 totals 15 residues. V was trimmed by 0 bases and J by 4 bases, leaving 11 bases between them. The germline V gene encodes CDR1 SGHRS and CDR2 YFSETQ. Written as DNA, the CDR3 is TGCGCCAGCAGCTTGGATGAGGGGCTCGGAAACACCATATATTTT. Protein sequence: CASSLDEGLGNTIYF.

The rearrangement joins TRBV5-1 to TRBJ2-7, with 12 bases matching TRBD1. This CDR3 has 15 residues. The V gene end was trimmed by 4 bases and the J gene end by 4 bases; junction bases not matched to a gene: 6. Germline V gene lookup returns CDR1 SGHRS and CDR2 YFSETQ. This CDR3 is CASSLGTGGEYEQYF. CDR3 coding DNA: TGCGCCAGCAGCCTCGGGACAGGGGGCGAGTACGAGCAGTACTTC.

The rearrangement uses TRBV6-5 and TRBJ2-3, with D perhaps TRBD2 (5 bases). Trimming cost V 0 bases and J 1 base, with 11 bases left between them. Germline values: CDR1 MNHEY, CDR2 SVGAGI. This CDR3 spans 16 amino acids. This CDR3 reads CASSYSGRSGTDTQYF. The CDR3, as DNA: TGTGCCAGCAGTTACTCGGGGAGAAGTGGCACAGATACGCAGTATTTT.

This clonotype showed up just a few times. The chain employs TRBV7-9 and TRBJ1-6, with D maybe TRBD1 (6 bases). Germline CDR1 reads SEHNR; CDR2 reads FQNEAQ (reference sequence). The CDR3 spans 13 residues. Between the trimmed V and J ends, which lost 2 bases and 10 bases, there was a span of 9 bases. CDR3 in DNA: TGTGCCAGCAGCTTACGGGACACCTCACCCCTCCACTTT. Residues: CASSLRDTSPLHF.

V usage is TRBV7-9 and J usage is TRBJ2-7; D unclear. Trimming pared 2 bases from V and 7 bases from J, leaving 12 bases between. Germline lookup yields CDR1 SEHNR and CDR2 FQNEAQ (reference sequence). This CDR3 has 13 residues. CDR3 in amino acids: CASSLTNTQEQYF. CDR3 nucleotide sequence: TGTGCCAGCAGCTTAACGAATACACAGGAGCAGTACTTC. The full variable domain, rest sourced from reference TRBV7-9 and TRBJ2-7, is DTGVSQNPRHKITKRGQNVTFRCDPISEHNRLYWYRQTLGQGPEFLTYFQNEAQLEKSRLLSDRFSAERPKGSFSTLEIQRTEQGDSAMYLCASSLTNTQEQYFGPGTRLTVT.